The 2 T cell receptor beta chains below come from one sample, sequenced in a study of cytomegalovirus exposure and HLA in healthy donors. PCR amplification relied on 60 Vbeta primers (plus 13 Jbeta primers). Some clones are missing from TCRdb's copy, which holds only in-frame ones; the method was immunoSEQ multiplex PCR. Of approximately 140,000 clones in the sample, 79% were seen once. The material sequenced was PBMCs. These receptor sequences come from a woman in her 40s in good health and CMV-seropositive.

The chain carries TRBV25-1 and TRBJ1-2; 7 bases align to TRBD1. The CDR3 is 12 residues long. Trimming removed 7 bases from V and 7 bases from J; junction bases left unmatched: 6. Per the germline V gene, CDR1 is MGHDK and CDR2 is SYGVNS. CDR3 in amino acids: CASNDRDAGYTF. In DNA, the CDR3 is TGTGCCAGCAACGACAGGGACGCTGGCTACACCTTC.

This chain links TRBV6-6 with TRBJ2-3, with 9 nucleotides matching TRBD2. The CDR3 runs to 16 residues. CDR1 is MNHNY and CDR2 is SVGAGI in the germline V gene (reference sequence). V dropped 0 bases and J dropped 3; count of bases not matched to a gene: 4. CDR3 amino acids: CASSYSKAGGTDTQYF. CDR3 sequence (DNA): TGTGCCAGCAGTTACTCGAAGGCGGGGGGGACAGATACGCAGTATTTT.